This T cell receptor (beta chain) was identified in a study of beta chain features in type 1 diabetes. Whole-study findings and limits: More deletions and fewer insertions at VDJ junctions were seen in type 1 diabetes patients. People with Type 1 diabetes carried modestly yet significantly shorter TCRB CDR3s in all four CD4+ subsets.

The single heparinised draw taken from each donor contained approximately 100 mL of blood on average. It was via CD45RO/CCR7/CD25/CD127/CD95/CD27 that CD4+ naive, central memory, regulatory and stem cell-like memory cells were sorted. This clone was seen a handful of times. Its antigen is still unknown. The sequenced template was cDNA made from the entire isolated RNA. The data were produced by immunoSEQ multiplex PCR, yet TCRdb's version contains in-frame clones alone and is incomplete. The table has 200,000 to 300,000 clones, 20% seen once. The CDR3 is 14 amino acids. After removal of 8 bases from V and 4 bases from J, the junction contained 8 bases not matched to a gene. Germline loops: CDR1 MNHEY, CDR2 SVGAGI.

Sequencing was carried out using naive CD4+ T cells from blood. This TCR was recovered from a woman in her thirties or forties with type 1 diabetes. V usage is TRBV6-5 and J usage is TRBJ2-3; 8 bases align to TRBD2. In nucleotides, the CDR3 is TGTGCCAGCCAACGGGGGGGGTCGGCAGATACGCAGTATTTT. Translating it yields CASQRGGSADTQYF.